A selection of T cell receptor beta chains follows, all from one sample in a study of cytomegalovirus exposure and HLA in healthy donors. Sequenced by immunoSEQ multiplex PCR; TCRdb stores in-frame clones only, minus some. This sample carries over 150,000 clones, 70% to 80% of them seen once, and the ten largest clones take 2.1%. The sequenced sample was PBMCs. Receptors originate from a middle-aged man in good health and CMV-seronegative. Both conserved end residues are part of each CDR3. D genes are given only for firm matches. Clone size is stated in some rows and not others, as once, few, many or a class when expanded.

j_call clone_size d_call v_call cdr3_nt cdr3_aa
TRBJ1-2 NA NA TRBV4-2 TGTGCCAGCAGCCAAGACCGACAGGCGGGCTATGGCTACACCTTC CASSQDRQAGYGYTF
TRBJ2-7 NA NA TRBV28 TGTGCCAGCACTGAGGGTTCCTACGAGCAGTACTTC CASTEGSYEQYF
TRBJ2-3 NA NA TRBV19 TGTGCCAGTAGAGGTGACAGCCCCCAAGGGATAGATACGCAGTATTTT CASRGDSPQGIDTQYF
TRBJ2-7 NA TRBD2 TRBV7-8 TGTGCCAGCAGCCTTAGCGGGCAGTCGGCCTACGAGCAGTACTTC CASSLSGQSAYEQYF
TRBJ2-2 NA NA TRBV4-3 TGCGCCAGCAGCCAAGCCCCCGTCGGGGCCGGGGAGCTGTTTTTT CASSQAPVGAGELFF
TRBJ2-6 NA NA TRBV28 TGTGCCAGCAGTTCTCCAGGCTCTGGGGCCAACGTCCTGACTTTC CASSSPGSGANVLTF
TRBJ1-1 few TRBD1 TRBV6-5 TGTGCCAGCTACCGGGACAGGGATGTCTTAGCTGAAGCTTTCTTT CASYRDRDVLAEAFF
TRBJ2-3 NA TRBD2 TRBV11-2 TGTGCCAGCAGCGCACTAGCGAGTAGCACAGATACGCAGTATTTT CASSALASSTDTQYF
TRBJ1-5 NA NA TRBV6-5 TGTGCCAGCAGTCCACGGTCGAGGGGCAATCAGCCCCAGCATTTT CASSPRSRGNQPQHF
TRBJ2-3 NA NA TRBV7-2 TGTGCCAGCGGCCTAACCACTAATACGCAGTATTTT CASGLTTNTQYF
TRBJ2-4 NA NA TRBV28 TGTGCCAGCAGTTCGTTACCCATCTCGGGGGGCAGAGACAAAAACATTCAGTACTTC CASSSLPISGGRDKNIQYF
TRBJ2-7 few TRBD2 TRBV6-5 TGTGCCAGCAGGTACTCTAGCGGGAGTTCTTACGAGCAGTACTTC CASRYSSGSSYEQYF
TRBJ1-1 NA NA TRBV6-5 TGTGCCAGCAGCCTACCCGGGACACAGAACACTGAAGCTTTCTTT CASSLPGTQNTEAFF
TRBJ2-7 NA TRBD2 TRBV4-2 TGTGCCAGCAGCCACCCCCCCGGACTAGCGGTCCGTGGCGAGCAGTACTTC CASSHPPGLAVRGEQYF
TRBJ1-1 NA TRBD1 TRBV28 TGTGCCAGCAGGACAGGGGCTGAAGCTTTCTTT CASRTGAEAFF
TRBJ1-2 NA NA TRBV5-6 TGTGCCAGCAGAAGGGACTTGAACTATGGCTACACCTTC CASRRDLNYGYTF
TRBJ2-7 NA NA TRBV11-1 TGTGCCAGCAGCTTAGGGCAGGGCACCTACGAGCAGTACTTC CASSLGQGTYEQYF
TRBJ2-1 NA NA TRBV7-2 TGTGCCAGCAGCTCCGACTACTCTTCCTACAATGAGCAGTTCTTC CASSSDYSSYNEQFF
TRBJ2-7 NA TRBD1 TRBV12-5 TGTGCTAGTGGTTTGGGGACAGGGGGTGAGCAGTACTTC CASGLGTGGEQYF
TRBJ2-2 once NA TRBV29-1 TGCAGCGTTGATCAGACGAACACCGGGGAGCTGTTTTTT CSVDQTNTGELFF
TRBJ1-4 NA NA TRBV7-6 TGTGCCAGCAGTGAACTACCTGGGGCGGCACTGTTTTTT CASSELPGAALFF
TRBJ2-7 NA TRBD2 TRBV28 TGTGCCAGCAGTTTTGCGTCTAGCGGGAGGGTCGGGCAGTACTTC CASSFASSGRVGQYF
TRBJ2-5 NA TRBD2 TRBV2 TGTGCCAGCAGTGACAGGACTAGCGGGCAAGAGACCCAGTACTTC CASSDRTSGQETQYF
TRBJ2-1 few TRBD2 TRBV28 TGTGCCAGCAGTCCCAGGGAGGGACTAGGATACAATGAGCAGTTCTTC CASSPREGLGYNEQFF
TRBJ1-4 NA TRBD1 TRBV5-1 TGCGCCAGCAGTTTGTCCGGGACAGTTGGGGAAAAACTGTTTTTT CASSLSGTVGEKLFF
TRBJ2-1 NA TRBD2 TRBV6-1 TGTGCCAGCAGTGCACTAGCGGGAGCTTCAAATGAGCAGTTCTTC CASSALAGASNEQFF
TRBJ2-7 NA TRBD1 TRBV10-3 TGTGCCATCAGTGACCGGGACAGGCTTTTAGGCGAGCAGTACTTC CAISDRDRLLGEQYF
TRBJ2-2 once NA TRBV19 TGTGCCAGTGGAGGGACAGAGCCCGCCGGGGAGCTGTTTTTT CASGGTEPAGELFF
TRBJ2-1 NA NA TRBV5-4 TGTGCCAGCAGCTTGGGAGGGCAGGGGCGATACAATGAGCAGTTCTTC CASSLGGQGRYNEQFF
TRBJ2-1 NA NA TRBV7-2 TGTGCCAGCAGCTTAGACCGGGGGGGGACAGACAGACAGTTCTTC CASSLDRGGTDRQFF
TRBJ2-7 once NA TRBV5-1 TGCGCCAGCACCTCGTCAGCCTACGAGCAGTACTTC CASTSSAYEQYF
TRBJ2-1 once TRBD2 TRBV6-1 TGTGCCAGCAGTGAGGTTGGGGGACTAGCGGGAGTTGAGCAGTTCTTC CASSEVGGLAGVEQFF
TRBJ2-4 NA NA TRBV11-2 TGTGCCAGCAGCTTAGGAGGCAGGGCGGCCAAAAACATTCAGTACTTC CASSLGGRAAKNIQYF
TRBJ2-1 few TRBD2 TRBV7-8 TGTGCCAGCAGCTTAGGCTTTGGCGGGAGCCATGAGCAGTTCTTC CASSLGFGGSHEQFF
TRBJ2-7 NA TRBD1 TRBV27 TGTGCCAGCAGACAGGGGGGCTCCTACGAGCAGTACTTC CASRQGGSYEQYF
TRBJ2-5 NA NA TRBV5-1 TGCGCCAGCAGCTTGGGGCGGGGATTGGGCCAAGAGACCCAGTACTTC CASSLGRGLGQETQYF
TRBJ2-7 NA TRBD2 TRBV19 TGTGCCAGTAGTATCCAACTAGCGGGATTCCGAGACGAGCAGTACTTC CASSIQLAGFRDEQYF
TRBJ1-2 once NA TRBV7-8 TGTGCCAGCAGCTTAGGGAGTTATAACTATGGCTACACCTTC CASSLGSYNYGYTF
TRBJ1-3 NA TRBD1 TRBV4-3 TGCGCCAGCAGCCGTAGTGGGACAGGGGGGAACACCATATATTTT CASSRSGTGGNTIYF
TRBJ2-1 NA TRBD2 TRBV19 TGTGCCAGTAGTATAGTAGCGGGAAATCGCAATGAGCAGTTCTTC CASSIVAGNRNEQFF
TRBJ2-1 NA TRBD2 TRBV11-2 TGTGCCAGCGGCACTAGCGGGAGGATCAATGAGCAGTTCTTC CASGTSGRINEQFF
TRBJ2-1 NA NA TRBV7-2 TGTGCCAGCAGCGTTGGGCAGGCACGAAGCAATGAGCAGTTCTTC CASSVGQARSNEQFF
TRBJ2-5 NA NA TRBV4-1 TGCGCCAGCAGCAACCGGGGGTGGGATCTTGCCCAAGAGACCCAGTACTTC CASSNRGWDLAQETQYF
TRBJ2-1 once NA TRBV7-9 TGTGCCAGCAGCTTAGTGCCGTGGGGAGTCTCCTACAATGAGCAGTTCTTC CASSLVPWGVSYNEQFF
TRBJ2-3 NA NA TRBV5-1 TGCGCCAGCCGACTCGGTTACAGGGCGAGAACAGATACGCAGTATTTT CASRLGYRARTDTQYF
TRBJ1-1 NA NA TRBV28 TGTGCCAGCATTCTCCCCTCAGGTAAAGCTTTCTTT CASILPSGKAFF
TRBJ1-5 NA TRBD1 TRBV6-5 TGTGCCAGCAGACTCGGACAGGCGGTTTGGCCCCAGCATTTT CASRLGQAVWPQHF
TRBJ1-4 NA NA TRBV5-1 TGCGCCAGCAGCTTGGAGAGGCCACCAACTAATGAAAAACTGTTTTTT CASSLERPPTNEKLFF
TRBJ2-3 NA TRBD2 TRBV6-5 TGTGCCAGCAGCACGGGGGGGGATACGCAGTATTTT CASSTGGDTQYF
TRBJ2-7 NA TRBD2 TRBV9 TGTGCCAGCAGCGCCACTAGCGGGACCCTCTACGAGCAGTACTTC CASSATSGTLYEQYF
TRBJ2-7 NA NA TRBV5-4 TGTGCCAGCAGCCCCCCACAGGGCGAGCAGTACTTC CASSPPQGEQYF
TRBJ1-4 NA NA TRBV5-5 TGTGCCAGCAGCTTGTGGCAGGGAGGTGAAAAACTGTTTTTT CASSLWQGGEKLFF